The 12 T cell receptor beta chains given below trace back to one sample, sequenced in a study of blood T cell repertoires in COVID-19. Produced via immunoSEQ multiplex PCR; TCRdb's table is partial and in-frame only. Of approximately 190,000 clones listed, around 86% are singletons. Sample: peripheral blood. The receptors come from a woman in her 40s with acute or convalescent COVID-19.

In DNA, the CDR3 is TGTGCCAGCAGTGTCTTACGACTAGCTGACAATGAGCAGTTCTTC. It specifies CASSVLRLADNEQFF. This sequence joins TRBV2 and TRBJ2-1, with TRBD2 matching 7 bases. CDR1 is SNHLY and CDR2 is FYNNEI in the germline V gene. The trim removed 4 bases at V and 5 bases at J, leaving 8 bases unmatched. The CDR3 is 15 residues long.

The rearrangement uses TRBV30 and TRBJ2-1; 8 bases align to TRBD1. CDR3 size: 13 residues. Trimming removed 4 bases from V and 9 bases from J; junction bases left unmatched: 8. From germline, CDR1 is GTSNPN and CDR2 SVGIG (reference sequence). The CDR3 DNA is TGTGCCTGGACCACACAGGGGGTCGGTGAGCAGTTCTTC. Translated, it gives CAWTTQGVGEQFF.

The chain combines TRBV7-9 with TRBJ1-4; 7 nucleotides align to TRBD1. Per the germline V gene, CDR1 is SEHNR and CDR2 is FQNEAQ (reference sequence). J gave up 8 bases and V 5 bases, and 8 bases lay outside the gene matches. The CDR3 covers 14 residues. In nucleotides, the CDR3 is TGTGCCAGCAGCCTCGACAGGGAAGGGGAAAAACTGTTTTTT. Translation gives CASSLDREGEKLFF.

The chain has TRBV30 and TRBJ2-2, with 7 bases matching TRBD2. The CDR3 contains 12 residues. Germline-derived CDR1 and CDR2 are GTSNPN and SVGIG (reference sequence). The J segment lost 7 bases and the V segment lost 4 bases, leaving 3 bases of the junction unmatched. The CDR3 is CAWNQRGGELFF. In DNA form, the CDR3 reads TGTGCCTGGAACCAGCGGGGCGGGGAGCTGTTTTTT.

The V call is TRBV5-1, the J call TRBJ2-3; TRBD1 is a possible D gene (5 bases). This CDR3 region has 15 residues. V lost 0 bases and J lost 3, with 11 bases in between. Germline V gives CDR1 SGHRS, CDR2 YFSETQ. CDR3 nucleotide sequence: TGCGCCAGCAGCTTGGTAGGGGAAGGGACAGATACGCAGTATTTT. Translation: CASSLVGEGTDTQYF.

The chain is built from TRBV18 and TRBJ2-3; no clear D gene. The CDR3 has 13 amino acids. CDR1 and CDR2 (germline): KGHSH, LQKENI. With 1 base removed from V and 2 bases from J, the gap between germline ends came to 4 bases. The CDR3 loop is CASSPRPTDTQYF. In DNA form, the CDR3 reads TGTGCCAGCTCACCACGGCCCACAGATACGCAGTATTTT.

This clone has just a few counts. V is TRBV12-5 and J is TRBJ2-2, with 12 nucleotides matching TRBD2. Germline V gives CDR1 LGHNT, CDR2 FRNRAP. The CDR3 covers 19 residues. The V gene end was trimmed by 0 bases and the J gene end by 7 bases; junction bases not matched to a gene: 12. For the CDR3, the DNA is TGTGCTAGTGGTTTGGTAACAGACGGGACTAGCGGGCCCAACGGGGAGCTGTTTTTT. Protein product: CASGLVTDGTSGPNGELFF.

CDR3 region: CAWRGQQETQYF. The CDR3 coding sequence is TGTGCCTGGAGGGGGCAGCAAGAGACCCAGTACTTC. The chain couples TRBV30 to TRBJ2-5; maybe TRBD1 (5 bases). This CDR3 has 12 amino acids. CDR1 is GTSNPN and CDR2 is SVGIG in the germline V gene (reference sequence). V lost 3 bases and J 2 bases, leaving 7 bases between the germline ends.

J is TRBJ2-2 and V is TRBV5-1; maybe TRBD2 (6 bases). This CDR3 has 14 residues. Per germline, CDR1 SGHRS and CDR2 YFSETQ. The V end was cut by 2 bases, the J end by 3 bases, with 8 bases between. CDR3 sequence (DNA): TGCGCCAGCAGCTTTGGCGGGGACACCGGGGAGCTGTTTTTT. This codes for CASSFGGDTGELFF.

CDR3 region: CASSQDEGAYNEQFF. CDR3 bases: TGTGCCAGCAGCCAAGATGAGGGAGCCTACAATGAGCAGTTCTTC. This sequence joins TRBV4-2 and TRBJ2-1; perhaps TRBD2 as D (5 bases). Germline CDR1 and CDR2: LGHNA and YNFKEQ. The CDR3 consists of 15 residues. Between the trimmed V and J ends, which lost 0 bases and 2 bases, there was a span of 8 bases.

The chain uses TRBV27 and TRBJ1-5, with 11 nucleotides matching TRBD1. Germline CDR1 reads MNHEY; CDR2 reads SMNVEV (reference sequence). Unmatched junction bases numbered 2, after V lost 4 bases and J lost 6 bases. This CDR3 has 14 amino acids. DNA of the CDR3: TGTGCCAGCAGTTGGACAGGGGGCTTTCAGCCCCAGCATTTT. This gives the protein CASSWTGGFQPQHF.

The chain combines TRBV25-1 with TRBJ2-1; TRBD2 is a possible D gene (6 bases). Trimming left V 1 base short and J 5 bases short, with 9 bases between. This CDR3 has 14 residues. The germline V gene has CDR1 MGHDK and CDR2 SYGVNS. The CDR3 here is CASSEFWGDNEQFF. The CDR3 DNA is TGTGCCAGCAGTGAATTCTGGGGGGACAATGAGCAGTTCTTC.